A selection of T cell receptor beta chains follows, all from one sample in a study of neurological immune-mediated disorders. TCRdb processed the 5' RACE reads anew with MiXCR; each CDR3 protein has one entry. The data contain some 30,000 distinct CDR3 sequences, roughly a sixth of them singletons. Sample: CD4+ T cells from blood. The receptor set was obtained from a female donor with HTLV-1-associated myelopathy (HAM/TSP). Both conserved end residues are part of each CDR3. Clone size, where shown, is once, few, many, or a class for clones that have expanded.

cdr3_aa clone_size v_call
CASSLRESSYNEQFF many TRBV5-1
CASSVGVSTDYEQYF - TRBV9
CASSRRGGFNSPLHF medium-sized TRBV7-6
CASSPTGDQPQHF many TRBV7-2
CASSLSAGTGAYNEQFF - TRBV4-2
CASSPSGNEKFF once TRBV18
CSAFSSGSGELFF many TRBV20-1
CASSPTTGSGGYTF many TRBV7-2
CASSYYEEETQYF many TRBV6-5
CSVGARDQPQHF many TRBV29-1
CSVPGRNNEQFF many TRBV29-1
CASSIQRGTPEQYF - TRBV19
CASSSGQGWTYEQYF many TRBV12-3/TRBV12-4
CASSLAGRGETQYF many TRBV7-2
CASSLAGVHEQYF many TRBV25-1
CASSQDWGSTGELFF - TRBV3-1
CASSVVSGENHDTQYF many TRBV9
CSATPTSGSPYEQYF medium-sized TRBV20-1
CASNRAPNTGELFF many TRBV5-1
CASSQDNWNEQFF - TRBV3-1
CATSPGGRTDTQYF many TRBV28
CASSSDQRSFF many TRBV12-3/TRBV12-4
CASSFPRGSDTQYF medium-sized TRBV7-9
CASSPVRGGANVLTF many TRBV7-3
CASSLTGFSYEQYF many TRBV5-1
CATSGTGVTGELFF many TRBV6-2/TRBV6-3
CASKSNPSTDTQYF many TRBV6-5
CSAGTGTHPRGETQYF many TRBV20-1
CSANSALAGDYNEQFF many TRBV20-1
CSASNREETQHF few TRBV20-1
CASSRTGGDLPLHF - TRBV9
CSAHNLDGGYGYTF - TRBV20-1
CASSPQGGTGYYEQYF many TRBV18
CASSFGLVTEAFF many TRBV12-3/TRBV12-4
CASSQVYRTNTEAFF medium-sized TRBV4-2